The present T cell receptor beta chain was sequenced within a study of cytomegalovirus exposure and HLA in healthy donors (dated by TCRdb to 2015 to 2018). With regard to the full study: An earlier analysis of a few hundred of the donors reported approximately 300 Gb of sequence data and some 110 million unique TCR beta sequences obtained from 150 million to 200 million T cells. An early release covering around 630 HLA-typed donors comprised around 300 gigabases of sequencing data and around 85 million unique TCR sequences. Of the roughly 390 genotyped donors, roughly 80% fell in the genetic ancestry cluster associated with self-reported Caucasian donors. The study was designed to test whether signatures of past pathogen exposure could be identified by cataloging public T cell receptors. The study profiled the T cell repertoires of hundreds of subjects by immunosequencing and related them to cytomegalovirus serostatus. Besides the first cohort of hundreds of subjects, a separate validation cohort made up of about 120 different subjects was used. To predict cytomegalovirus infection status, the study brought together high-throughput TCR immunosequencing, statistical association of individual TCRs with disease status, and machine learning. A later analysis re-examined previously published TCR beta repertoires from 500 to 700 donors and added high-resolution HLA genotyping to investigate patterns of TCR occurrence. In the later analysis, no new phenotypic data were used to find candidate immune exposures; instead, reliance was placed on TCR beta sequences and their occurrence across donors. To decide whether each TCR beta V gene segment behaved as functional or pseudogenic, an earlier analysis of approximately 600 of the donors relied on high-throughput TCR beta sequencing. Donor age, sex, ethnicity and CMV serostatus were compiled together with the repertoire data. A later genetic analysis took genome-wide SNP genotypes for about 55% of the roughly 670 donors and used that subset as a discovery cohort. All discovery cohort repertoires had been generated using a single sequencing platform. HLA typing included class I and class II loci at four-digit resolution. Typing coverage differed by locus: A, B, C, DRB1 and DQB1 were typed in roughly 620-630 donors, DQA1 in roughly 500, DPA1 in roughly 590, and DPB1 in just under 490. Five DR-DQ haplotypes were handled as single units for association and clustering, since linkage in the cohort was strong. Among a few hundred genotyped donors of the cohort, an average of 235,054 unique TCR beta nucleotide sequences were sequenced per donor, around 18% of them non-productive.

As regards this clone: Its antigen has not been determined. Base qualities are not recorded, but no much larger clone differs from it by a single base. Other DNA sequences of this sample code for an identical CDR3.

The cohort comprised approximately 700 healthy bone marrow donors. All cohort members were sampled while nominally healthy, although unrecorded immune exposures were likely present. The donor tested CMV seropositive, placing the donor among the 289 seropositive members of the cohort. A peripheral blood sample was collected from each donor, and TCR beta sequencing was performed on peripheral blood mononuclear cells. The Qiagen DNeasy Blood Extraction Kit was used to extract genomic DNA from the blood cell samples. Study-wide conclusions, independent of this receptor: According to a later analysis, most CMV-associated TCR beta chains appeared to be HLA-restricted, and the HLA associations seemed to be driven largely by CMV exposure. In a later analysis, some 17,000 TCR beta sequences were associated with specific HLA alleles at a false discovery rate of 0.05. The sequencing pipeline was judged likely to have produced a cluster of highly shared sequence variants as a technical artifact. Compared with equally common non-associated chains, HLA-associated TCR beta chains in a later analysis were more clonally expanded and had lower generation probabilities. Linkage disequilibrium might explain the correlated functional status among segregating V segments, but an unknown experimental factor could not be excluded. Because counts were too low, roughly 17 rarely observed V segments, including chromosome 9 orphons, were left out of the earlier analysis of a few hundred of the donors. In both the original and validation cohorts, the classifier was reported to diagnose cytomegalovirus status with high specificity and sensitivity. Some IMGT-functional V segments, including TRBV6-2 and TRBV6-3, could not be distinguished by the 87-base-pair reads and were therefore excluded. While some public TCRs were present in many individuals, most TCR sequences turned up only very rarely across donors. In an earlier analysis of under 600 of the donors, most TCR beta V segments were observed in productive rearrangements about 87% or about 30% of the time, broadly matching IMGT annotations. Immune exposure information for the cohort was limited to CMV serostatus. According to the authors, the approach could potentially be generalized to other disease states and immunological phenotypes. A further reported finding was that TCR beta sequences accurately predicted the HLA-A and HLA-B alleles for most subjects in the first cohort. Strong co-occurrence of HLA alleles, especially DR and DQ, made assigning TCR associations to individual alleles difficult. The study gave a list of more than 150 TCR beta chains associated with cytomegalovirus. In this cohort, only TCR beta chains were sequenced, and detectable features were limited by the absence of alpha or paired-chain data. In a later genetic analysis, fewer N-insertions in productive TCRs were reported among donors in an Asian-associated ancestry cluster than the roughly 700-donor mean. In a later analysis, several top co-occurrence clusters were reported to appear linked to parvovirus B19, influenza, CMV and Epstein-Barr virus. Sequencing depth was assumed to be roughly uniform across donors in the presence/absence analyses, though that assumption may not hold. In vitro tests confirmed that three of the cytomegalovirus-associated TCR beta chains recognize cytomegalovirus antigens. In a later analysis, TCR association rates were found to vary across HLA loci, with the most associated TCRs seen for DRB1 alleles and the fewest for HLA-C alleles. In a later genetic analysis, a missense DCLRE1C variant was associated with V-gene and J-gene trimming of TCR beta chains, and the association was replicated in an independent cohort. Because HLA typing was unavailable for some donors at each locus, only the typed subset was used in association tests.

The CDR3 holds 16 amino acids from the cysteine to the phenylalanine. The entry retains the CDR3 DNA only, 48 bases that are in frame from base 1. Ends trimmed: V by 1 base, J by 3 bases; bases unmatched to a gene: 2. CDR1 SGHTA and CDR2 FQGNSA are derived from the germline V gene. Library method: the immunoSEQ multiplex PCR assay. For the multiplex PCR, a mixture combining 60 forward primers for TCR Vbeta segments and 13 reverse primers for TCR Jbeta segments was used. A multiplex PCR assay on genomic DNA amplified the CDR3 region of rearranged TCR beta genes. The amplified TCR beta libraries were sequenced on the Illumina HiSeq System as 87-base-pair reads. Processing in the source paper ran as follows. A later analysis counted tens of millions of unique TCR beta chains across the 550 to 750 repertoires, and around 12 million of these chains were shared by at least two donors. A nearest-neighbor algorithm error-corrected the raw reads and collapsed the reads into unique sequences, merging closely related sequences to remove PCR and sequencing errors. To assign V, D and J gene segments, CDR3 sequences were aligned to IMGT reference sequences. For a sequence to be retained, a match of at least six nucleotides to both a V gene segment and a J gene segment was required. A rearrangement counted as productive if the CDR3 had no stop codons and remained in frame with V and J, and every other rearrangement counted as non-productive. Following IMGT convention, CDR3 was defined as the stretch from the second conserved V-encoded cysteine up to the conserved J-encoded phenylalanine. In an earlier analysis of around 570 of the donors, sequences lacking an unambiguous match to a single V gene segment were excluded. An earlier analysis of about 600 of the donors called V segments functional above 56.7% productive rearrangements and segregating when the between-donor standard deviation exceeded 5%. A statistical classification framework was built to diagnose cytomegalovirus status from the catalog of TCR beta chain sequences. In a later analysis, V and J genes were assigned by comparing TCR nucleotide sequences against IMGT/GENE-DB human TR gene sequences. Using the TCRdist pipeline, a later analysis assigned CDR3 sequences along with most-parsimonious VDJ recombination scenarios. In a later analysis, each TCR beta chain was defined by its CDR3 amino acid sequence together with its V-gene family, and reads without a unique V-gene family were excluded. A later analysis removed 592 highly shared, low-generation-probability nucleotide sequences to deal with suspected cross-contamination and a sequencing artifact. A later analysis calculated a clonal expansion index for each public chain from normalized within-repertoire ranks of inferred template counts. In a later analysis, generation probabilities were computed with a VDJ recombination model fitted to out-of-frame rearrangements, and the resulting probabilities were checked against IGoR. In a later analysis, TCR-TCR, TCR-HLA and TCR-CMV co-occurrence was scored with hypergeometric tests, and a repertoire-size bias correction was applied to TCR pairs. A later analysis estimated false discovery rates by permuting HLA or CMV assignments 20 times. A later analysis grouped co-occurring TCRs with DBSCAN, adding TCRdist sequence similarity when clustering within HLA-allele-positive subsets. Repertoires with fewer than 30,000 or more than 120,000 public chains were left out of co-occurrence clustering, as were about 5 repertoires with anomalous nucleotide sharing. Here the immuneACCESS table is served through TCRdb, limited to in-frame sequences with V and J called. Missing clones are a known gap in these copies; in checked studies unresolved V genes cover under half, and the rest lacks a known reason. V, J and clone size reflect that table, while D and trimming were determined from the DNA. The sample has under 200,000 clones on record, roughly 80% of them singletons. The ten most abundant clones make up about 7.7% of the sample.

Sequencing input: PBMCs. The TCR originated in a middle-aged woman in good health and CMV-seropositive. The sequence joins TRBV7-2 to TRBJ2-3, and 12 junctional nucleotides match TRBD2. The nucleotides read TGTGCCAGCAGCTTAGGGCTAGCGGGAGGGACAGATACGCAGTATTTT. This sequence encodes CASSLGLAGGTDTQYF.